Below are 26 T cell receptor beta chains sequenced from a single sample in a study of shared clonotypes between healthy human individuals. Repertoires were generated with immunoSEQ multiplex PCR, while TCRdb's copy carries only in-frame clones and drops some. Of around 510,000 clones listed, approximately 95% were seen once; the top ten hold approximately 0.067%. The sequencing sample was made of naive CD4+ T cells sorted from blood. Subset specified: CD45RA+ positively selected. The receptors were sampled from a woman aged 30 to 39 in good health.

The J gene is TRBJ2-3, the V gene TRBV18; D uncertain. Germline lookup yields CDR1 KGHSH and CDR2 LQKENI. V lost 3 bases to trimming and J lost 1 base, with 8 bases between them. The CDR3 is 14 residues long. The CDR3 sequence is CASSPWAGTDTQYF. In DNA, the CDR3 is TGTGCCAGCTCACCTTGGGCTGGCACAGATACGCAGTATTTT. The full variable domain, with the rest looked up from reference TRBV18 and TRBJ2-3, is NAGVMQNPRHLVRRRGQEARLRCSPMKGHSHVYWYRQLPEEGLKFMVYLQKENIIDESGMPKERFSAEFPKEGPSILRIQQVVRGDSAAYFCASSPWAGTDTQYFGPGTRLTVL.

This clone was seen just once. This chain links TRBV28 with TRBJ2-7; unclear D gene. V dropped 1 base and J dropped 2 bases, with 9 bases sitting between them. This CDR3 comprises 14 residues. CDR1 is MDHEN, CDR2 SYDVKM, per germline. The CDR3 sequence: CASSLSAGPYEQYF. CDR3 DNA sequence: TGTGCCAGCAGTTTATCGGCCGGACCCTACGAGCAGTACTTC.

V and J are TRBV5-6 and TRBJ1-5; D gene ambiguous. V dropped 0 bases and J dropped 3 bases, with 7 bases sitting between them. This CDR3 is 14 amino acids long. Germline V gene sequence: CDR1 SGHDT, CDR2 YYEEEE. CDR3 DNA sequence: TGTGCCAGCAGCTTGGCGGGCTTCAATCAGCCCCAGCATTTT. As protein: CASSLAGFNQPQHF.

The rearrangement links TRBV28 to TRBJ2-3; 14 bases fit TRBD2. The junction had 7 bases not matched to a gene; V was cut back by 5 bases and J by 3 bases. The germline gives CDR1 MDHEN, CDR2 SYDVKM. This CDR3 has 17 amino acids. CDR3 DNA: TGTGCCAGCAGTCCCGGGACTAGCGGGAGCAAAACAGATACGCAGTATTTT. This translates into CASSPGTSGSKTDTQYF.

The V gene is TRBV7-3, the J gene TRBJ1-1; weak D call: TRBD1 (5 bases). V lost 5 bases and J lost 1, with 8 bases in between. The V gene's germline CDR1 is SGHTA and CDR2 FQGTGA. This CDR3 spans 13 amino acids. In DNA form, the CDR3 reads TGTGCCAGCAGCGTCGGACAGAACACTGAAGCTTTCTTT. It codes for CASSVGQNTEAFF. The entire variable domain, with the rest obtained from reference TRBV7-3 and TRBJ1-1, is as follows: GAGVSQTPSNKVTEKGKYVELRCDPISGHTALYWYRQSLGQGPEFLIYFQGTGAADDSGLPNDRFFAVRPEGSVSTLKIQRTERGDSAVYLCASSVGQNTEAFFGQGTRLTVV.

The chain employs TRBV6-5 and TRBJ2-5, with a possible D match to TRBD1 (6 bases). The V end was cut by 2 bases, the J end by 1 base, with 11 bases between. Germline values: CDR1 MNHEY, CDR2 SVGAGI. The CDR3 contains 15 residues. The CDR3 loop is CASSYAVQGQETQYF. CDR3 sequence (DNA): TGTGCCAGCAGTTACGCGGTACAGGGCCAAGAGACCCAGTACTTC.

V usage is TRBV5-4 and J usage is TRBJ2-7; 8 nucleotides agree with TRBD2. After removal of 3 bases from V and 3 bases from J, the junction contained 8 bases not matched to a gene. Germline CDR1 and CDR2: SGHNT and YYREEE (reference sequence). This CDR3 is built from 15 residues. The DNA of the CDR3 is TGTGCCAGCAGCTCGGGACTAGGAATGAGCTACGAGCAGTACTTC. Protein: CASSSGLGMSYEQYF. Looking up the rest from reference TRBV5-4 and TRBJ2-7 gives the full variable domain: ETGVTQSPTHLIKTRGQQVTLRCSSQSGHNTVSWYQQALGQGPQFIFQYYREEENGRGNFPPRFSGLQFPNYSSELNVNALELDDSALYLCASSSGLGMSYEQYFGPGTRLTVT.

The chain recombines TRBV19 with TRBJ2-1; 15 nucleotides agree with TRBD2. The CDR3 covers 18 residues. With 5 bases clipped from V and 3 bases from J, the junction kept 8 bases outside the gene matches. Germline V gives CDR1 LNHDA, CDR2 SQIVND (reference sequence). CDR3 sequence reads: CASSRTSGRVVGYNEQFF. In DNA form, the CDR3 reads TGTGCCAGTAGTCGGACTAGCGGGAGGGTAGTAGGCTACAATGAGCAGTTCTTC.

V and J are TRBV4-1 and TRBJ2-5; 10 bases line up with TRBD2. The CDR3 loop spans 14 amino acids. Germline V gene sequence: CDR1 MGHRA, CDR2 YSYEKL. Unmatched junction bases numbered 8, after V lost 2 bases and J lost 11 bases. As DNA, the CDR3 is TGCGCCAGCAGCCAACTAGCGGGAGTGGGAGAGCAGTACTTC. Amino acids: CASSQLAGVGEQYF.

The chain links TRBV5-1 to TRBJ2-2; D is uncertain. V shed 2 bases and J shed 3 bases, with 8 bases lying between them. The CDR3 contains 14 residues. Germline V CDR1 and CDR2: SGHRS, YFSETQ. DNA for the CDR3: TGCGCCAGCAGCTTATTCACTCACACCGGGGAGCTGTTTTTT. Its translation: CASSLFTHTGELFF.

CDR3 amino acids: CASSLGWSYEQYF. The DNA of the CDR3 is TGTGCCAGCAGCTTAGGGTGGTCCTACGAGCAGTACTTC. V usage is TRBV7-2 and J usage is TRBJ2-7; D is unresolved. Trimming removed 1 base from V and 1 base from J, with 5 bases in between. Germline CDR1 is SGHTA and CDR2 is FQGNSA. The CDR3 runs 13 residues.

Notes on this clone: The same CDR3 arises from other DNA sequences in this sample as well. The V gene is TRBV10-3, the J gene TRBJ2-5; D remains unclear. The V end was cut by 0 bases, the J end by 3 bases, with 2 bases between. CDR1 and CDR2 from the germline V gene are ENHRY and SYGVKD. The CDR3 consists of 12 residues. The CDR3: CAISESKETQYF. CDR3 DNA: TGTGCCATCAGTGAGTCGAAAGAGACCCAGTACTTC.

V gene TRBV28 combines with J gene TRBJ2-3; D is undetermined. Between the trimmed V and J ends, which lost 4 bases and 2 bases, there was a span of 10 bases. Germline CDR1 MDHEN, CDR2 SYDVKM. This CDR3 contains 14 residues. CDR3 protein: CASSSSRLTDTQYF. The CDR3 coding sequence is TGTGCCAGCAGTTCCTCTAGACTCACAGATACGCAGTATTTT.

The CDR3 DNA is TGCGCCAGCAGCTCCCCCGGGACACTTCACGAAAAACTGTTTTTT. Translated: CASSSPGTLHEKLFF. The chain has TRBV5-1 and TRBJ1-4; tentatively, D is TRBD1 (6 bases). Trimming left V 3 bases short and J 8 bases short, with 17 bases between. This CDR3 region has 15 residues. Germline CDR1 and CDR2: SGHRS and YFSETQ.

This chain joins TRBV2 and TRBJ2-2; 11 nucleotides match TRBD2. The germline gives CDR1 SNHLY, CDR2 FYNNEI. The trim removed 2 bases at V and 3 bases at J, leaving 2 bases unmatched. The CDR3 runs 16 residues. CDR3 residues: CASSEQLAGDTGELFF. In nucleotides, the CDR3 is TGTGCCAGCAGTGAACAACTAGCGGGGGACACCGGGGAGCTGTTTTTT.

The chain is built from TRBV6-6 and TRBJ1-1; D unresolved. V lost 2 bases, J lost 5 bases, and 12 bases lay in between. The CDR3 extends over 14 amino acids. Germline V lookup: CDR1 MNHNY, CDR2 SVGAGI (reference sequence). The CDR3 region has the DNA TGTGCCAGCAGTTACCAGGAGGGATTGACTGAAGCTTTCTTT. Its translation: CASSYQEGLTEAFF.

The genes are TRBV27 and TRBJ2-5; no definite D call. The CDR3 length is 15 residues. CDR1 is MNHEY and CDR2 is SMNVEV in the germline V gene (reference sequence). The V and J ends lost 5 bases and 3 bases respectively, with 16 bases between them. The CDR3 DNA reads as TGTGCCAGCAGTCCGCGGATCATTTCAAAAGAGACCCAGTACTTC. Protein sequence: CASSPRIISKETQYF.

The chain joins TRBV5-1 to TRBJ2-1; 7 nucleotides match TRBD2. The CDR3 consists of 15 residues. J lost 9 bases, V lost 0 bases, and 9 bases had no gene match. CDR1 and CDR2 (germline): SGHRS, YFSETQ. The CDR3 DNA is TGCGCCAGCAGCTTGGGGGAGGGTGACTTTTCTGAGCAGTTCTTC. Translation: CASSLGEGDFSEQFF.

There are a few counts of this clone. The rearrangement uses TRBV10-1 and TRBJ2-7, with D perhaps assigned TRBD1 or TRBD2 (5 bases each). Germline loops: CDR1 WNHNN, CDR2 SYGVQD (reference sequence). The V end lost 6 bases, the J end lost 2 bases, and 14 bases lay between the germline ends. The CDR3 consists of 14 residues. In nucleotides, the CDR3 is TGCGCCAGCAGCCGGGATCCGGGGCCCTACGAGCAGTACTTC. Translated, it gives CASSRDPGPYEQYF.

The chain is built from TRBV27 and TRBJ2-5, with 9 nucleotides matching TRBD1. CDR1 is MNHEY, CDR2 SMNVEV, per germline (reference sequence). V shed 6 bases, J shed 5 bases, and the junction held 7 bases outside the gene matches. The length of the CDR3 is 14 residues. The CDR3 is CASRGQGRGETQYF. The CDR3 DNA follows: TGTGCCAGCAGGGGACAGGGTCGTGGTGAGACCCAGTACTTC.

The genes are TRBV5-1 and TRBJ1-1, with unresolved D. CDR1 and CDR2 (germline): SGHRS, YFSETQ. Trimming removed 0 bases at V and 10 bases at J, with 13 bases between. This CDR3 comprises 13 residues. The CDR3 DNA sequence: TGCGCCAGCAGCTTGGGTTCCGGAGATGGAGCTTTCTTT. It is translated as CASSLGSGDGAFF.

V and J are TRBV5-1 and TRBJ2-1; 11 nucleotides match TRBD2. The V segment lost 3 bases and the J segment 4 bases; nucleotides outside the gene matches: 3. The CDR3 extends over 15 amino acids. Germline CDR1 and CDR2: SGHRS and YFSETQ. The CDR3 region is CASSSGLAVYNEQFF. The DNA for the CDR3 is TGCGCCAGCAGCTCGGGACTAGCGGTTTACAATGAGCAGTTCTTC.

The chain uses TRBV28 and TRBJ2-7; D may be TRBD1 (6 bases). CDR3 size: 14 residues. The V end was cut by 3 bases, the J end by 6 bases, with 15 bases between. Germline V lookup: CDR1 MDHEN, CDR2 SYDVKM. The CDR3 nucleotides read TGTGCCAGCAGTTTGCAGGGGCGCCGATCCGAGCAGTACTTC. Translating it yields CASSLQGRRSEQYF.

The V and J genes are TRBV2 and TRBJ2-1; 11 bases align to TRBD2. With V trimmed by 5 bases and J by 8 bases, 8 bases remained unmatched. The CDR3 consists of 15 residues. The germline V gene encodes CDR1 SNHLY and CDR2 FYNNEI. DNA for the CDR3: TGTGCCAGCAGTTTACTAGCGGGAGCGCCGGATGAGCAGTTCTTC. Encoded protein: CASSLLAGAPDEQFF. Looking up the rest from reference TRBV2 and TRBJ2-1 gives the full variable domain: EPEVTQTPSHQVTQMGQEVILRCVPISNHLYFYWYRQILGQKVEFLVSFYNNEISEKSEIFDDQFSVERPDGSNFTLKIRSTKLEDSAMYFCASSLLAGAPDEQFFGPGTRLTVL.

The rearrangement uses TRBV7-2 and TRBJ2-1; 7 nucleotides align to TRBD2. V gave up 5 bases and J gave up 6 bases; unmatched junction bases: 10. The CDR3 is 15 amino acids. Germline V CDR1 and CDR2: SGHTA, FQGNSA. CDR3 in DNA: TGTGCCAGCAGCCCACTCGCGGGAGTATCCAATGAGCAGTTCTTC. As protein: CASSPLAGVSNEQFF.

This clone was recorded only once. The chain has TRBV5-1 and TRBJ2-5; D is undetermined. CDR1 is SGHRS, CDR2 YFSETQ, per germline. CDR3 length: 12 amino acids. V lost 3 bases and J lost 5, with 8 bases in between. CDR3 nucleotide sequence: TGCGCCAGCAGCTATTCGAGGGAGACCCAGTACTTC. Its protein product is CASSYSRETQYF.